This T cell receptor (beta chain) was identified in a study of tumor-infiltrating lymphocytes in primary liver carcinoma. In the study overall: Resecting the tumor surgically was how the patients' primary liver carcinoma was treated. There were tumors of stage T1-T3 N0M0, each 4.2 to 10 cm across.

With regard to this clonotype: An end of the junction does not agree with germline; a read error may underlie this.

This CDR3 is built from 15 residues. Germline CDR1 is SGHNT and CDR2 is YYREEE (reference sequence). The researchers produced TCR beta cDNA from around 0.5 ug total RNA with a constant-region primer. Three nested multiplex PCR rounds of slightly modified ARM-PCR generated TCR beta libraries. Amplification in the first two PCR rounds was performed using TRBV1-TRBV30 forward primers and a C-beta reverse primer for approximately 10 cycles each. TCRdb re-analysed the multiplex PCR reads in MiXCR, keeping a single row per CDR3 protein. In the table there are about 200,000 distinct CDR3 sequences, less than 75% of which are singletons. Germline DNA was also extracted, and blood RNA derived from unsorted whole blood. Patients were treatment-naive with chronic HBV infection. Before surgery, four milliliters of EDTA blood were taken.

V and J are TRBV5-4 and TRBJ2-1; the D is unclear. This receptor was identified in a woman in her fifties or sixties with primary liver carcinoma and hepatitis B virus infection. Sequencing input: peripheral blood. The DNA of the CDR3 is TGTACCAGCAGCTTGGCCCCGGACTCCTACAATGAGCAGTTCTTC. As protein: CTSSLAPDSYNEQFF.